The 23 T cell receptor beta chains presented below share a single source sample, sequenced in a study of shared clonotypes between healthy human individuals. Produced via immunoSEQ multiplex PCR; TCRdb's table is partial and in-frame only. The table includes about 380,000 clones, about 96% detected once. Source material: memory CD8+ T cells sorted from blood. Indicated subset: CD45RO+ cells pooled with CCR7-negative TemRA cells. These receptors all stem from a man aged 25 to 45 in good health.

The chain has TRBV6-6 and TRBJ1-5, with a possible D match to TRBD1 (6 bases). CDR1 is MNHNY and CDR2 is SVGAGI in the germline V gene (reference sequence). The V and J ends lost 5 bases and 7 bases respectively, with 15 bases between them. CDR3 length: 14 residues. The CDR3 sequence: CASSDRFGGQPQHF. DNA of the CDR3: TGTGCCAGCAGTGACAGGTTCGGTGGGCAGCCCCAGCATTTT.

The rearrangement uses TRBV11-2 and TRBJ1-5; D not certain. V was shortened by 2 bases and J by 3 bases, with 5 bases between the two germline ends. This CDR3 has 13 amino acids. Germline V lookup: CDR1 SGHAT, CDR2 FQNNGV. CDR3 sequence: CASSLFPNQPQHF. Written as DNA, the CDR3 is TGTGCCAGCAGCTTATTCCCCAATCAGCCCCAGCATTTT.

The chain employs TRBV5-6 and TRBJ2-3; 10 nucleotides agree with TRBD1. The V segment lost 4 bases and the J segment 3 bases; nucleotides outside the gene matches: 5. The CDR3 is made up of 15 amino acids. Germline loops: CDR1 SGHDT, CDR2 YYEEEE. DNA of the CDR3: TGTGCCAGCAGCGGGGGACAGGGGAAAACAGATACGCAGTATTTT. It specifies CASSGGQGKTDTQYF.

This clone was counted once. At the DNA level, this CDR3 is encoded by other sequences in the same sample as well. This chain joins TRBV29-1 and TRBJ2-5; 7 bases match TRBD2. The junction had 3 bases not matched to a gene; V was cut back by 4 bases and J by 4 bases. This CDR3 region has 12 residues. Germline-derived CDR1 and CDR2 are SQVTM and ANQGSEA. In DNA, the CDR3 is TGCAGCGTTGCGGGAGGCGGAGAGACCCAGTACTTC. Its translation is CSVAGGGETQYF.

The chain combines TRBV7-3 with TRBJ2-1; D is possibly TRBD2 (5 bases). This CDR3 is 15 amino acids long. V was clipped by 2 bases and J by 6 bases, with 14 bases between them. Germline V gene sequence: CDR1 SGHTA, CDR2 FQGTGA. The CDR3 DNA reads TGTGCCAGCAGCTTAGAGCTAGCCGCCGGCAATGAGCAGTTCTTC. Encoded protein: CASSLELAAGNEQFF.

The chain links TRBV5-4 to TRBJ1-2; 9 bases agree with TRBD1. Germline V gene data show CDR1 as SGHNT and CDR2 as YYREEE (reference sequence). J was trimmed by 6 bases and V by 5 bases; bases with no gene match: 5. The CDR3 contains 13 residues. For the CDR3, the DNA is TGTGCCAGCAGGATGACAGGGGGAGATGGCTACACCTTC. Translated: CASRMTGGDGYTF.

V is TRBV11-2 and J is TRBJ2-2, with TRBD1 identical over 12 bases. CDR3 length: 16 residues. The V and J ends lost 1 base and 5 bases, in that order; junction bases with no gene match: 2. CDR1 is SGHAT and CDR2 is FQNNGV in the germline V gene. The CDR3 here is CASSLGDRGRTGELFF. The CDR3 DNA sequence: TGTGCCAGCAGCTTAGGGGACAGGGGGCGGACCGGGGAGCTGTTTTTT.

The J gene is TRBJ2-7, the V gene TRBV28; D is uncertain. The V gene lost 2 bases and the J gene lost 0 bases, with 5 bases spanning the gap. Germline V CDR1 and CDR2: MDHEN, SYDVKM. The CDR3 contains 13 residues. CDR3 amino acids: CASSLASSYEQYF. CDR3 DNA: TGTGCCAGCAGTTTAGCTTCCTCCTACGAGCAGTACTTC.

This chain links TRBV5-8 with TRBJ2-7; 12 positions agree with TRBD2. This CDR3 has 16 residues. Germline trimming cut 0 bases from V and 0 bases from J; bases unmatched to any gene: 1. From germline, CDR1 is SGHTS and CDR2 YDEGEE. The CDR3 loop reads CASSLGGLAGSYEQYF. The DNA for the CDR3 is TGTGCCAGCAGCTTGGGGGGACTAGCGGGCTCCTACGAGCAGTACTTC. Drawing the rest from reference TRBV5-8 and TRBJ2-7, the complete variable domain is EAGVTQSPTHLIKTRGQQATLRCSPISGHTSVYWYQQALGLGLQFLLWYDEGEERNRGNFPPRFSGRQFPNYSSELNVNALELEDSALYLCASSLGGLAGSYEQYFGPGTRLTVT.

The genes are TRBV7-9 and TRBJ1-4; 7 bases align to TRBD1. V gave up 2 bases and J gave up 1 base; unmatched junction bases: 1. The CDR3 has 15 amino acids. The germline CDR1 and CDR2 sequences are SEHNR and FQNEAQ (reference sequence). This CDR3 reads CASSLTGETNEKLFF. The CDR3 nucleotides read TGTGCCAGCAGCTTAACAGGGGAAACTAATGAAAAACTGTTTTTT.

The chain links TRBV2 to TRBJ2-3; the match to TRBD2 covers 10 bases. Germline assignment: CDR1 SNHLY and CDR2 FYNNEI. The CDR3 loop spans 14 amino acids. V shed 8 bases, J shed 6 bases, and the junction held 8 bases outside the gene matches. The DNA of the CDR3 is TGTGCCAGCGCAGGAGCGGGAGGGTCCGATACGCAGTATTTT. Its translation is CASAGAGGSDTQYF. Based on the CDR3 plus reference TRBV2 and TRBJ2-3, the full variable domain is EPEVTQTPSHQVTQMGQEVILRCVPISNHLYFYWYRQILGQKVEFLVSFYNNEISEKSEIFDDQFSVERPDGSNFTLKIRSTKLEDSAMYFCASAGAGGSDTQYFGPGTRLTVL.

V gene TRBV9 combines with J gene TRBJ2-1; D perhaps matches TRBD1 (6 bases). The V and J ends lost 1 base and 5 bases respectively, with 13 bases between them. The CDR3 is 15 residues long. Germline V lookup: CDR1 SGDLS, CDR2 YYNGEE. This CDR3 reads CASSVRGTANNEQFF. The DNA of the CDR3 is TGTGCCAGCAGCGTAAGGGGGACCGCGAACAATGAGCAGTTCTTC. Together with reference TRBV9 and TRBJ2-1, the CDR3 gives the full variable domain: DSGVTQTPKHLITATGQRVTLRCSPRSGDLSVYWYQQSLDQGLQFLIQYYNGEERAKGNILERFSAQQFPDLHSELNLSSLELGDSALYFCASSVRGTANNEQFFGPGTRLTVL.

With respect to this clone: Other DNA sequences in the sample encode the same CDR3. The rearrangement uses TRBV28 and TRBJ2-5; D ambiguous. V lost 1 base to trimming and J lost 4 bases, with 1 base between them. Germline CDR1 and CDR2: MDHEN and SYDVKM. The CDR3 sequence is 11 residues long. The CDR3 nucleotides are TGTGCCAGCAGTTTATCAGAGACCCAGTACTTC. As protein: CASSLSETQYF.

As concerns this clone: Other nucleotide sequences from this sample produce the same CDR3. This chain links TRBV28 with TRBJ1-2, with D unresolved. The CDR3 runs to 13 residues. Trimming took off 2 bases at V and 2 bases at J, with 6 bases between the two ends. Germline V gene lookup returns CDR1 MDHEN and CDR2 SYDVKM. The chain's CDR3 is CASSLTPNYGYTF. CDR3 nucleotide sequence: TGTGCCAGCAGTTTAACACCGAACTATGGCTACACCTTC.

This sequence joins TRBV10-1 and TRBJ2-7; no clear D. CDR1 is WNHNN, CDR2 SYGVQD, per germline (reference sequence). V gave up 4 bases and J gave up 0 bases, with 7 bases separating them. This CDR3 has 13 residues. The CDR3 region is CASSGQISYEQYF. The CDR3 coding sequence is TGCGCCAGCAGTGGGCAGATCTCCTACGAGCAGTACTTC.

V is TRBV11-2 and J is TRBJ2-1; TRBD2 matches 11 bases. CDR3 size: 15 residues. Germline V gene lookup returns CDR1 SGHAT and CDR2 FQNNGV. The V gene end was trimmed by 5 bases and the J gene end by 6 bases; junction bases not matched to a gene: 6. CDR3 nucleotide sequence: TGTGCCAGCAGCATATATAGCGGGAGGGTCAATGAGCAGTTCTTC. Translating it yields CASSIYSGRVNEQFF. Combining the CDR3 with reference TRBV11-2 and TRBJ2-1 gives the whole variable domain EAGVAQSPRYKIIEKRQSVAFWCNPISGHATLYWYQQILGQGPKLLIQFQNNGVVDDSQLPKDRFSAERLKGVDSTLKIQPAKLEDSAVYLCASSIYSGRVNEQFFGPGTRLTVL.

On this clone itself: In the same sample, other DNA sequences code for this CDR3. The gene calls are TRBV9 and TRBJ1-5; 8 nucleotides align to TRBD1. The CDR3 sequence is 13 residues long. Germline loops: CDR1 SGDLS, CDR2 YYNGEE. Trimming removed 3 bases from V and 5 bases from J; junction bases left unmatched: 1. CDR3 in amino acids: CASSATGDQPQHF. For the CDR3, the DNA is TGTGCCAGCAGCGCGACAGGGGATCAGCCCCAGCATTTT.

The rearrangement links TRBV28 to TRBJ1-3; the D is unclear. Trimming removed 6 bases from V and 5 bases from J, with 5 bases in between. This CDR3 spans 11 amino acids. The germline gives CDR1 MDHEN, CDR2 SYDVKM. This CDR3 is CASSSRNTIYF. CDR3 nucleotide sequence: TGTGCCAGCAGCAGTCGAAACACCATATATTTT. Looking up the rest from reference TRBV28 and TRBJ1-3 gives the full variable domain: DVKVTQSSRYLVKRTGEKVFLECVQDMDHENMFWYRQDPGLGLRLIYFSYDVKMKEKGDIPEGYSVSREKKERFSLILESASTNQTSMYLCASSSRNTIYFGEGSWLTVV.

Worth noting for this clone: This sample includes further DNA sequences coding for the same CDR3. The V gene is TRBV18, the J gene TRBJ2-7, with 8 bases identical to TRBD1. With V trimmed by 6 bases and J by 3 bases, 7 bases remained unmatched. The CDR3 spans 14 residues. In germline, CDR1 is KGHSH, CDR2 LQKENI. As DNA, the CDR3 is TGTGCCAGCTCGTCTGACAGGGGAGGCTACGAGCAGTACTTC. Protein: CASSSDRGGYEQYF.

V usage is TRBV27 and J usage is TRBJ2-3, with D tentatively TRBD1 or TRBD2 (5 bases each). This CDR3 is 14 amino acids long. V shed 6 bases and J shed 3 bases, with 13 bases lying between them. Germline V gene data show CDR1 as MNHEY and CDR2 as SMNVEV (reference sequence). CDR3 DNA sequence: TGTGCCAGCAGGGTGGGACGGATAACAGATACGCAGTATTTT. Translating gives CASRVGRITDTQYF.

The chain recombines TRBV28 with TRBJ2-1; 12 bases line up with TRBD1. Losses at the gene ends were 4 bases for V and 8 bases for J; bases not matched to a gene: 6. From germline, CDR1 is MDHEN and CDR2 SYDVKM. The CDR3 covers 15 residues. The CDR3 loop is CASSSGTGGNDEQFF. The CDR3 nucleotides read TGTGCCAGCAGTTCCGGGACAGGGGGCAACGATGAGCAGTTCTTC.

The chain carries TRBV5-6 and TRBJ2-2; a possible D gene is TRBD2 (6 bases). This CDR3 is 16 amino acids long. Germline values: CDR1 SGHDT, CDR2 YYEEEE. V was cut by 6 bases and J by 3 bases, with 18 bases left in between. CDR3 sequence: CASIPAPKRDTGELFF. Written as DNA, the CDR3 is TGTGCCAGCATCCCGGCCCCCAAGCGGGACACCGGGGAGCTGTTTTTT.

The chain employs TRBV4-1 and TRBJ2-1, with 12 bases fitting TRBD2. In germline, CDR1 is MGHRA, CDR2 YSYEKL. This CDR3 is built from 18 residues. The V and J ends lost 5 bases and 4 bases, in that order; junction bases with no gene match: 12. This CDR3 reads CASSSSGRARKTYNEQFF. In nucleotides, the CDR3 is TGCGCCAGCAGCTCTAGCGGGAGGGCCCGAAAAACATACAATGAGCAGTTCTTC.